This TCR beta chain emerged from a study of shared clonotypes between healthy human individuals. V lost 4 bases to trimming and J lost 4 bases; unmatched junction nucleotides: 9. The germline CDR1 and CDR2 sequences are LGHNA and YSLEER. The CDR3 has 16 amino acids. Naivety among CD8 cells was defined by CD45RO negativity and positive CCR7 selection, thereby excluding terminally differentiated effector memory CD45RA+ cells. Sequencing used immunoSEQ multiplex PCR; TCRdb keeps in-frame clones, though not all of them. This sample yields roughly 2.1 million clones, of which 90% to 95% are seen a single time; under 2% belongs to the top ten.

V is TRBV4-3 and J is TRBJ2-1; TRBD2 agrees at 8 bases. The material sequenced was naive CD8+ T cells from PBMCs. The clonotype was recovered from a young man in good health. Some clones in this sample may be carry-over from other donors' samples. The CDR3 sequence: CASSRTPGGPYNEQFF. CDR3 nucleotides: TGCGCCAGCAGCCGCACCCCGGGAGGGCCTTACAATGAGCAGTTCTTC.